Listed below are T cell receptor beta chains from one sample, sequenced in a study of shared clonotypes between healthy human individuals. Clones were sequenced by immunoSEQ multiplex PCR, and TCRdb holds only the in-frame ones, with some missing. The sample comprises some 2,100,000 clones, about 93% of which are singletons, and around 1.7% rests with the top ten. The source material was naive CD8+ T cells from PBMCs. These receptors were obtained from a man between 18 and 35 years old in good health. Some clones in this sample may be carry-over from other donors' samples. The conserved cysteine and the conserved F or W are not part of the CDR3 here. Each record gives: V gene, clone size, CDR3 protein. A row's size may be missing; if present it is once, few, many or a size class.

TRBV11-2	NA	ASSLLAGINEQF
TRBV4-1	NA	ATRQGLAGAYEQY
TRBV28	NA	ASTVGPTNYGYT
TRBV28	NA	ASSLSKGPEEQY
TRBV28	NA	ASSLGEGASQPQH
TRBV5-6	NA	ASSFSSVSDEQF
TRBV4-1	NA	ASSQERRHSNYGYT
TRBV29-1	few	SVGVLYEQY
TRBV6-4	few	ASSERLAGPDTQY
TRBV27	NA	ASSSQGAAGGPEQF
TRBV5-6	NA	ASSLVPDNTEAF
TRBV10-1	NA	ASSECLKGGETQY
TRBV4-2	NA	ASSQEYPRLFTDTQY
TRBV2	NA	ASSGDNFTQY
TRBV27	once	ASSGGLAGSFYEQY
TRBV7-9	NA	ASSLLGDNEQF
TRBV20-1	NA	SAPGGYT
TRBV29-1	NA	SVVAYEQY
TRBV7-8	NA	ASSVADPGLATYEQY
TRBV27	NA	ASRTGVPGELF
TRBV19	NA	ASSPDREGNYGYT
TRBV5-1	few	ASSLDRNTEAF